This T cell receptor (beta chain) was identified in a study of technical replicates of blood from a few donors. There are 15 residues in the CDR3. Trimming took 5 bases from V and 5 from J; bases not matched to a gene: 7. Germline loops: CDR1 LNHDA, CDR2 SQIVND (reference sequence). Clones were sequenced by immunoSEQ multiplex PCR, and TCRdb holds only the in-frame ones, with some missing. The sample holds 95,000 to 100,000 clones, 96% seen once. The V call is TRBV19, the J call TRBJ1-5; 9 positions agree with TRBD1. The TCR originated in a human donor in good health. Sample: T cells isolated from PBMCs. The CDR3 reads CASSATGGFDQPQHF. Written as DNA, the CDR3 is TGTGCCAGTAGTGCAACAGGGGGCTTCGATCAGCCCCAGCATTTT.